This T cell receptor beta chain emerged from a study of synovial regulatory T cells in juvenile arthritis. By frequency, this clone is medium-sized. Method: immunoSEQ multiplex PCR; TCRdb's copy keeps in-frame clones and lacks some. This listing includes a few thousand clones. Matched peripheral blood accompanied the synovial fluid taken from each patient with active arthritis. The CDR3 totals 13 residues. The nucleotide record is missing. Per germline, CDR1 LNHDA and CDR2 SQIVND (reference sequence). Sequencing input: Treg cells from the synovium. This TCR was sampled from a donor aged 2-35 years with juvenile idiopathic arthritis. V and J are TRBV19 and TRBJ1-5; TCRdb designates TRBD1, a call that cannot be tested without DNA. CDR3 protein: CASRGQGEKPQHF.